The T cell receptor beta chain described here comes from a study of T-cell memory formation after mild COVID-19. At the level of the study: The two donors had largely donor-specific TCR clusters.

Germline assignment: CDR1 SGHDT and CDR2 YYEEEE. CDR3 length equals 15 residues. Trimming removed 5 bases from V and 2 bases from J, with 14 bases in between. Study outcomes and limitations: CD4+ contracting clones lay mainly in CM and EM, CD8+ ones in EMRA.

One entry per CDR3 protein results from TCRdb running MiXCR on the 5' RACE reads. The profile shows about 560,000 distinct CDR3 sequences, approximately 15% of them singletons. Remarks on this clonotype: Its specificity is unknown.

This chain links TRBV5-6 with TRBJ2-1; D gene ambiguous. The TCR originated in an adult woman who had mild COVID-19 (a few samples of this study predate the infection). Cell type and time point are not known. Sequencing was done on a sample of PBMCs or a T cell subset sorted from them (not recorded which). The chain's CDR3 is CASSSVFFPYNEQFF. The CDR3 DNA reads TGTGCCAGCAGTTCTGTCTTCTTCCCCTACAATGAGCAGTTCTTC. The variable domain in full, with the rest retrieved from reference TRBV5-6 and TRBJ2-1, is DAGVTQSPTHLIKTRGQQVTLRCSPKSGHDTVSWYQQALGQGPQFIFQYYEEEERQRGNFPDRFSGHQFPNYSSELNVNALLLGDSALYLCASSSVFFPYNEQFFGPGTRLTVL.